A selection of T cell receptor beta chains follows, all from one sample in a study of cytomegalovirus exposure and HLA in healthy donors. Assay: immunoSEQ multiplex PCR; the TCRdb copy retains only in-frame clones and omits some. In the table there are approximately 150,000 clones, 60% to 85% of which are singletons. Sample: PBMCs. The source of these receptors is a middle-aged woman in good health and CMV-seropositive. CDR3s include the opening cysteine and the closing phenylalanine or tryptophan. The D gene is left open where the match is weak. Expanded clones get a size class; other rows say once, few or many, or leave the size out.

D | J | V | size | DNA | CDR3
- | TRBJ1-5 | TRBV6-5 | once | TGTGCCAGCAGTTTACGGGGTCAGCCCCAGCATTTT | CASSLRGQPQHF
- | TRBJ2-5 | TRBV29-1 | - | TGCAGCGTTGAGTCAGGACAAAAAAGGGAGACCCAGTACTTC | CSVESGQKRETQYF
TRBD2 | TRBJ2-1 | TRBV7-9 | - | TGTGCCAGCAGCTACTACGGGGGGGCCCTCTACAATGAGCAGTTCTTC | CASSYYGGALYNEQFF
- | TRBJ2-3 | TRBV19 | - | TGTGCCAGTAGTCTGGGGACCGGACAGAGCACAGATACGCAGTATTTT | CASSLGTGQSTDTQYF
- | TRBJ2-7 | TRBV10-1 | - | TGCGCCAGCACCCTACGTAGCGGTTACGAGCAGTACTTC | CASTLRSGYEQYF
- | TRBJ2-7 | TRBV5-1 | - | TGCGCCAGCAGCTTGGGACAGCTTGTCTACGAGCAGTACTTC | CASSLGQLVYEQYF
- | TRBJ2-5 | TRBV5-1 | - | TGCGCCAGCAGCTTGGCCGGATCGACAGATGAGACCCAGTACTTC | CASSLAGSTDETQYF
- | TRBJ1-1 | TRBV7-8 | - | TGTGCCAGCAGCTTAGACAGGGCGGTGAACACTGAAGCTTTCTTT | CASSLDRAVNTEAFF
- | TRBJ2-3 | TRBV7-9 | - | TGTGCCAGCAGCTCCGGTTTTCGACAGATCACAGATACGCAGTATTTT | CASSSGFRQITDTQYF
- | TRBJ2-5 | TRBV28 | once | TGTGCCAGCAGTTGGCGGAGATTCCAAGAGACCCAGTACTTC | CASSWRRFQETQYF
TRBD2 | TRBJ2-7 | TRBV28 | few | TGTGCCAGCAGTTCACTAGCGGGGGGGCCATCGAGTTACGAGCAGTACTTC | CASSSLAGGPSSYEQYF
- | TRBJ1-1 | TRBV7-2 | - | TGTGCCAGCAGCCGGGGGGGAAGGGGAGACACTGAAGCTTTCTTT | CASSRGGRGDTEAFF
- | TRBJ1-2 | TRBV29-1 | few | TGCAGCGCCCGCGGCAGGGATGGCTACACCTTC | CSARGRDGYTF
- | TRBJ2-1 | TRBV7-8 | - | TGTGCCAGCAGCTTCTCCGGTAACTCCTACAATGAGCAGTTCTTC | CASSFSGNSYNEQFF
- | TRBJ1-1 | TRBV27 | - | TGTGCCAGCGGAGCAACAGGGCCGGGTGGAGCTTTCTTT | CASGATGPGGAFF
- | TRBJ1-3 | TRBV7-2 | - | TGTGCCAGCAGTTCACACCAACAGGGATCTGGAAACACCATATATTTT | CASSSHQQGSGNTIYF
TRBD1 | TRBJ2-6 | TRBV27 | - | TGTGCCAGCAGTTTACTTCAGACAGGGAACTCTGGGGCCAACGTCCTGACTTTC | CASSLLQTGNSGANVLTF
TRBD1 | TRBJ2-2 | TRBV18 | - | TGTGCCAGCTCCCCAGGGACAGGGGAAGCCGGGGAGCTGTTTTTT | CASSPGTGEAGELFF
- | TRBJ1-3 | TRBV6-1 | - | TGTGCCAGCAGCGAAACGCGCTCGAACTCTGGAAACACCATATATTTT | CASSETRSNSGNTIYF
TRBD1 | TRBJ1-5 | TRBV5-6 | - | TGTGCCAGCAGCTTGAGAGACAGGGGGCTTCAGCCCCAGCATTTT | CASSLRDRGLQPQHF
TRBD2 | TRBJ2-1 | TRBV4-1 | - | TGCGCCAGCAGCCAAGATCCCCAGCGGGGGGGAAGTATGAATGAGCAGTTCTTC | CASSQDPQRGGSMNEQFF
- | TRBJ2-4 | TRBV4-1 | once | TGCGCCAGCAGCCAAGTTCCGGGGTCCAGCCTGGCCAGTCAGTACTTC | CASSQVPGSSLASQYF
- | TRBJ1-1 | TRBV6-1 | - | TGTGCCAGTAGGGGCTGGGGGCCCGGTGAAGCTTTCTTT | CASRGWGPGEAFF
TRBD1 | TRBJ2-1 | TRBV15 | - | TGTGCCACCAGCAGGGGGGGCGGGACAGGGGCACGAGAGCAGTTCTTC | CATSRGGGTGAREQFF
- | TRBJ1-5 | TRBV6-1 | few | TGTGCCAGCAGAAGCCCGGGAACCGATTTTCCCCAGCATTTT | CASRSPGTDFPQHF
TRBD2 | TRBJ2-5 | TRBV9 | - | TGTGCCAGCAGCGCCTCTAGCGGGGGCCTCCAAGAGACCCAGTACTTC | CASSASSGGLQETQYF
TRBD1 | TRBJ1-5 | TRBV19 | few | TGTGCCAGCGGGACAGAGTATAGCAATCAGCCCCAGCATTTT | CASGTEYSNQPQHF
TRBD1 | TRBJ1-1 | TRBV10-1 | - | TGCGCCAGCAGGCCTACAGGGGGCATGAACACTGAAGCTTTCTTT | CASRPTGGMNTEAFF
- | TRBJ1-4 | TRBV4-3 | - | TGCGCCAGCAGCCAAGATCGTTTTGGGGGGAGCTCGTCTAATGAAAAACTGTTTTTT | CASSQDRFGGSSSNEKLFF
- | TRBJ1-2 | TRBV13 | - | TGTGCCAGCAGCACAGTATCTATCGTCTCTATGGCTACCGCCTTC | CASSTVSIVSMATAF
- | TRBJ2-5 | TRBV6-1 | - | TGTGCCAGCAGTGAACCCCACTTTCGGACCCAGTACTTC | CASSEPHFRTQYF
TRBD2 | TRBJ2-2 | TRBV29-1 | - | TGCAGCGTTTCCCTAACTAGCGGGGGGGCGCAAACCGGGGAGCTGTTTTTT | CSVSLTSGGAQTGELFF
- | TRBJ2-7 | TRBV10-2 | - | TGCGCCAGCAGGGGCGAGCGGGCCTACGAGCAGTACTTC | CASRGERAYEQYF
TRBD1 | TRBJ2-7 | TRBV6-6 | - | TGTGCCAGCAGCCGAACCGCCACAGGGGCCGCTGACGAGCAGTACTTC | CASSRTATGAADEQYF
- | TRBJ2-7 | TRBV6-5 | - | TGTGCCAGCAGTTACGGGCCAGGTTCCTACGAGCAGTACTTC | CASSYGPGSYEQYF
- | TRBJ1-4 | TRBV28 | - | TGTGCCAGCAGTTCACAGGGCTCCGATGAAAAACTGTTTTTT | CASSSQGSDEKLFF
TRBD1 | TRBJ1-1 | TRBV2 | - | TGTGCCAGCAGGTCCGGGACAGGGTTTGAAGCTTTCTTT | CASRSGTGFEAFF
- | TRBJ2-1 | TRBV5-1 | - | TGCGCCAGCAGCTTGGTCCAGGGGGGCACCTACAATGAGCAGTTCTTC | CASSLVQGGTYNEQFF
- | TRBJ2-7 | TRBV6-6 | - | TGTGCCAGCATCGGGTATGGCGAGCAGTACTTC | CASIGYGEQYF
- | TRBJ2-6 | TRBV6-5 | - | TGTGCCAGCAGTCAGGCTGGGGCCAACGGCCTGACTTTC | CASSQAGANGLTF